This T cell receptor beta chain derives from a study of PD-L1 blockade in urothelial cancer (dated by TCRdb to between 2016 and 2019). Broadly, across the study: All patients started therapy in about 2014 and received atezolizumab 1,200 mg intravenously every 3 weeks. In the same patients, whole exome sequencing and RNA sequencing of pretreatment tumors were performed in addition to TCR sequencing. A median of roughly 140,000 T cells and some 82,000 unique TCRs was obtained from blood samples, and a median clonality of around 0.08 was observed. An exploratory multi-omic analysis was conducted of the somatic, immune and clinical correlates of response to PD-L1 blockade with atezolizumab in urothelial cancer. Blood samples were analyzed at two time points: 3 weeks after treatment start (second dose) and 6 weeks after treatment start. Just over 28 patients had pretreatment blood TCR-seq, some 25 had at least one posttreatment blood collection, and some 25 had tumor TCR-seq. Pretreatment tumor samples, along with matched peripheral blood collected serially before and after atezolizumab treatment, underwent TCR sequencing. Durable clinical benefit was achieved by nine patients but not by the remaining 20. Durable clinical benefit was defined as progression-free survival longer than 6 months, and TCR features were also tested against progression-free and overall survival. About 85% of the roughly 29 patients were males with bladder-origin urothelial cancer, and about two thirds of the roughly 30 reported a prior smoking history. Patients had an ECOG performance status of 0 or 1 and had received between 0 and 3 prior chemotherapy regimens. Overall study results and their limits: Among patients with durable benefit, tumor-associated TCR clones showed greater expansion in peripheral blood 3 weeks after treatment started (n ≈ 21, p = 0.022). Because the sample size was small (n ≈ 29) and many exploratory analyses were performed, the results are intended to be hypothesis-generating. A pretreatment peripheral blood TCR clonality below the median was linked to improved progression-free and overall survival.

Trimming removed 5 bases from V and 0 bases from J, leaving 15 bases between the germline ends. CDR1 and CDR2 were assigned from the germline V gene (reference sequence) as SGHNT and YYREEE. Including cysteine and phenylalanine, the CDR3 has 16 amino acids. Of the read, only the CDR3 DNA is kept; its 48 bases are in frame from base 1. This sample's time point label indicates: peripheral blood 6 weeks after treatment start. A cohort of roughly 30 patients with locally advanced or metastatic urothelial carcinoma, treated at Memorial Sloan Kettering on a trial protocol, was included. Peripheral blood mononuclear cells were collected pretreatment and during treatment, with between 1 and 8 total time points per patient. The Qiagen DNeasy Blood extraction kit was used to purify genomic DNA from total PBMCs and from tumor samples. PBMCs were collected pretreatment and during treatment and were isolated and stored as previously described.

Synthetic TCR analog templates were spiked into each PCR to estimate absolute template abundance from read counts. The immunoSEQ assay used bias-controlled V and J gene primers to amplify TCRbeta CDR3 regions from genomic DNA. Sequencing of rearranged TCRbeta segments was done at approximately 20X coverage. Processing in the source paper ran as follows. Clustering was used to correct sequencing errors, and CDR3s were annotated against IMGT to assign V, D and J genes. Only productive TCRbeta rearrangements were used in downstream analyses, excluding out-of-frame or stop-codon sequences. To compute clonality, Shannon entropy was normalized by the log of the number of unique productive sequences and then subtracted from one. Clones differing between time points or between blood and tumor were identified by Fisher's exact test with Benjamini-Hochberg correction at adjusted p below 0.01. TCRdb mirrors the immuneACCESS table, restricted to in-frame sequences. Some clones are absent from its copies; in checked studies, under half trace to an unresolved V gene, and the reason for the others is unknown. V, J and clone size reflect that table, while D and trimming were determined from the DNA. In this sample the table shows around 45,000 clones, roughly 85% of which occur a single time. The ten most abundant clones make up around 15% of the sample.

About this clone: The antigen it binds to is not known. No much larger clone exists at a distance of one base, and base qualities are not known.

The material sequenced was PBMCs, taken around atezolizumab (anti-PD-L1) treatment. The V and J segments used are TRBV5-4 and TRBJ1-3; TRBD1 is possibly the D segment (5 matching bases). The source is a man between 60 and 70 years old with urothelial cancer. The CDR3 is CASSLGGVSSGNTIYF. In nucleotide form, the sequence is TGTGCCAGCAGTCTAGGAGGGGTGAGCTCTGGAAACACCATATATTTT.